This entry describes one T cell receptor beta chain. The CDR3 is 17 amino acids. From germline, CDR1 is SGHNT and CDR2 YYREEE (reference sequence). Trimming removed 6 bases at V and 0 bases at J, with 21 bases between. This entry comes from a study of blood T cells in healthy people across ages. It was with a sample-barcoded 5' primer and a J-beta primer mix that a second PCR of about 6 to 11 cycles was run. Each CDR3 protein gets one entry after TCRdb re-called the 5' RACE reads with MiXCR. The sample has about 1.4 million distinct CDR3 sequences, approximately 60% seen once. The TCR comes from a man younger than 35 in good health. This chain connects TRBV5-4 to TRBJ1-2; perhaps TRBD1 as D (6 bases). Sample: blood. This CDR3 is CASTALRPGASNYGYTF. DNA of the CDR3: TGTGCCAGCACCGCTCTCCGCCCAGGGGCCTCTAACTATGGCTACACCTTC.